One and the same sample provided the 23 T cell receptor beta chains below, sequenced in a study of spatial heterogeneity in lung cancer (dated by TCRdb to about 2019). Libraries came from 5' RACE. The instrument given in TCRdb is NextSeq 500. TCRdb trimmed public reads at Q25 via fastp, called clones via MiXCR and kept in-frame beta chains. One record per CDR3 amino acid sequence lists the most common genes and DNA. The sample has about 48,000 distinct CDR3 sequences on record, roughly 5% of them singletons. The leading ten clones occupy around 10% of the sample. The sample's time point label is to be understood as: sample taken at primary tumor resection. Without any cell sorting, TCR sequencing was performed on whole RNA extracted either from tumor and nontumor lung tissue or from cryopreserved PBMC samples. The sequenced sample was PBMCs, obtained at surgery. The source of these receptors is a male donor with early-stage non-small cell lung cancer.

This clonotype was counted many times. This chain uses TRBV9 with TRBJ2-2; D gene unclear. V was trimmed by 1 base and J by 4 bases, leaving 11 bases between them. Germline lookup yields CDR1 SGDLS and CDR2 YYNGEE. CDR3 length: 15 residues. The CDR3 nucleotides are TGTGCCAGCAGCGTAAACGCCCAGACCACCGGGGAGCTGTTTTTT. Encoded protein: CASSVNAQTTGELFF.

The chain uses TRBV6-5 and TRBJ2-1; D call uncertain. Germline CDR1 is MNHEY and CDR2 is SVGAGI. The CDR3 is 14 amino acids. V was clipped by 6 bases and J by 1 base, with 10 bases between them. The CDR3 spells CASSVRPSYNEQFF. The CDR3 region has the DNA TGTGCCAGCAGCGTCCGACCGTCCTACAATGAGCAGTTCTTC.

J is TRBJ2-1 and V is TRBV6-5; D possibly corresponds to TRBD2 (6 bases). The V gene's germline CDR1 is MNHEY and CDR2 SVGAGI. Trimming took 6 bases from V and 6 from J, leaving 15 bases between them. The CDR3 extends over 14 amino acids. The CDR3 DNA reads as TGTGCCAGCAGCCCCCAGCGGGCGGGCAATGAGCAGTTCTTC. Its translation is CASSPQRAGNEQFF.

This clonotype was detected ten times or more. The V call is TRBV6-5, the J call TRBJ2-7; no definite D call. This CDR3 spans 11 amino acids. V was shortened by 0 bases and J by 5 bases, with 2 bases between the two germline ends. In germline, CDR1 is MNHEY, CDR2 SVGAGI. CDR3 coding DNA: TGTGCCAGCAGTTACTCGAACGAGCAGTACTTC. It encodes CASSYSNEQYF.

This clonotype was seen ten or more times. The chain recombines TRBV30 with TRBJ2-7; TRBD1 matches 8 bases. The ends lost 4 bases at V and 2 bases at J; junction bases unmatched: 13. The CDR3 loop spans 16 amino acids. CDR1 is GTSNPN and CDR2 is SVGIG in the germline V gene (reference sequence). The DNA of the CDR3 is TGTGCCTGGACAAATATTGGCGAGACAGGGGCCTACGAGCAGTACTTC. Its protein is CAWTNIGETGAYEQYF.

This clonotype was recorded at least ten times. The rearrangement joins TRBV7-9 to TRBJ2-5; tentative D call: TRBD2 (5 bases). The CDR3 spans 13 residues. Germline V gene lookup returns CDR1 SEHNR and CDR2 FQNEAQ (reference sequence). Trimming left V 1 base short and J 4 bases short, with 7 bases between. The CDR3 DNA reads TGTGCCAGCAGCTTAGGGGCGGGAGAGACCCAGTACTTC. This encodes CASSLGAGETQYF.

This clonotype was seen at least ten times. V gene TRBV12-3 or TRBV12-4 combines with J gene TRBJ2-1, with 10 bases matching TRBD2. The CDR3 runs 17 residues. V was clipped by 6 bases and J by 1 base; unmatched bases: 9. The CDR3 sequence: CASSFEASGSSYNEQFF. The CDR3 coding sequence is TGTGCCAGCAGCTTTGAGGCTAGCGGGAGTTCCTACAATGAGCAGTTCTTC.

The table lists this clonotype with many counts. The gene calls are TRBV11-3 and TRBJ1-1; D gene uncertain. Germline CDR1 is SGHNT and CDR2 is YENEEA. The CDR3 covers 15 residues. V shed 0 bases and J shed 2 bases, with 10 bases lying between them. The CDR3 here is CASSLDGRKNTEAFF. In nucleotides, the CDR3 is TGTGCCAGCAGCTTAGATGGGAGGAAAAACACTGAAGCTTTCTTT.

This clonotype was recorded at least ten times. The CDR3 spells CSARLSGGETQYF. The CDR3 DNA reads TGCAGTGCTAGATTGTCAGGGGGGGAGACCCAGTACTTC. The rearrangement uses TRBV20-1 and TRBJ2-5; TRBD1 might be the D (7 bases). CDR3 length equals 13 residues. Trimming left V 2 bases short and J 5 bases short, with 12 bases between. CDR1 is DFQATT, CDR2 SNEGSKA, per germline (reference sequence).

This clonotype was observed at least ten times. This chain's CDR3 is CASRKAKQYF. The CDR3 DNA follows: TGTGCCAGCAGGAAAGCCAAGCAGTACTTC. The chain joins TRBV28 to TRBJ2-7; D is unresolved. There are 10 residues in the CDR3. Germline-derived CDR1 and CDR2 are MDHEN and SYDVKM. The V end was cut by 6 bases, the J end by 8 bases, with 8 bases between.

This clonotype showed up just a few times. This sequence joins TRBV5-5 and TRBJ2-5; unclear D gene. The germline V gene encodes CDR1 SGHKS and CDR2 YYEKEE (reference sequence). V was shortened by 1 base and J by 4 bases, with 17 bases between the two germline ends. CDR3 length: 16 residues. This CDR3 reads CASSLRVGWTGETQYF. CDR3 sequence (DNA): TGTGCCAGCAGCTTGCGTGTGGGCTGGACGGGAGAGACCCAGTACTTC. Looking up the rest from reference TRBV5-5 and TRBJ2-5 gives the full variable domain: DAGVTQSPTHLIKTRGQQVTLRCSPISGHKSVSWYQQVLGQGPQFIFQYYEKEERGRGNFPDRFSARQFPNYSSELNVNALLLGDSALYLCASSLRVGWTGETQYFGPGTRLLVL.

This clonotype showed up many times. The chain uses TRBV12-3 or TRBV12-4 and TRBJ2-1; TRBD1 matches 8 bases. CDR3 length: 15 amino acids. The V segment lost 2 bases and the J segment 6 bases; nucleotides outside the gene matches: 6. The CDR3 DNA reads TGTGCCAGCAGTTTACAGGGGGCTATCTTCAATGAGCAGTTCTTC. It translates to CASSLQGAIFNEQFF.

About this clonotype: Being one base from a much bigger clone, this may be a read error. The chain has TRBV6-2 or TRBV6-3 and TRBJ2-1; tentatively, D is TRBD2 (6 bases). Germline V CDR1 and CDR2: MNHEY, SVGEGT. The CDR3 spans 12 residues. The ends were cut back, 6 bases at V and 15 bases at J, with 18 bases in the middle. The CDR3 DNA sequence: TGTGCCAGCAGCCTACTGACTAGTCGGTCGTTCTTC. Encoded protein: CASSLLTSRSFF.

This clonotype was seen many times. The rearrangement joins TRBV3-1 to TRBJ2-5; 9 bases match TRBD1. J lost 5 bases, V lost 3 bases, and 10 bases had no gene match. The CDR3 covers 16 residues. Germline lookup yields CDR1 LGHDT and CDR2 YNNKEL (reference sequence). The CDR3 DNA reads TGTGCCAGCAGCCAGGCGGGACAGGGACCACGGGAGACCCAGTACTTC. As protein: CASSQAGQGPRETQYF.

This clonotype was seen only a few times. The gene calls are TRBV4-1 and TRBJ2-2; TRBD2 agrees at 8 bases. This CDR3 comprises 17 residues. Germline lookup yields CDR1 MGHRA and CDR2 YSYEKL. V shed 0 bases and J 1 base; nucleotides not matched to a gene: 4. The CDR3 loop is CASSQEAGTRNTGELFF. The DNA for the CDR3 is TGCGCCAGCAGCCAAGAGGCCGGGACTAGGAACACCGGGGAGCTGTTTTTT.

This clonotype was counted between two and nine times. The gene calls are TRBV12-3 or TRBV12-4 and TRBJ2-5, with 10 bases matching TRBD1. Unmatched junction bases numbered 9, after V lost 4 bases and J lost 4 bases. This CDR3 has 16 residues. CDR3 sequence reads: CASSSLTGGGGETQYF. Written as DNA, the CDR3 is TGTGCCAGCAGTTCCTTGACAGGGGGCGGGGGAGAGACCCAGTACTTC.

This clonotype was picked up many times. This chain links TRBV7-2 with TRBJ1-2, with 8 bases fitting TRBD1. The CDR3 loop spans 15 amino acids. CDR1 and CDR2 (germline): SGHTA, FQGNSA. V shed 5 bases, J shed 4 bases, and the junction held 9 bases outside the gene matches. The CDR3 DNA follows: TGTGCCAGCAGCCCAAGCTCAGGGGGCGGCTATGGCTACACCTTC. Its protein is CASSPSSGGGYGYTF.

This clonotype was detected many times. The chain carries TRBV6-1 and TRBJ2-1, with 9 bases lining up with TRBD2. The CDR3 length is 14 residues. The junction had 7 bases not matched to a gene; V was cut back by 6 bases and J by 7 bases. Germline loops: CDR1 MNHNS, CDR2 SASEGT. CDR3 DNA sequence: TGTGCCAGCAGGGCCGGGACTAGCCGGAATGAGCAGTTCTTC. Translation: CASRAGTSRNEQFF.

This clonotype was counted ten times or more. The chain couples TRBV2 to TRBJ2-7; D gene ambiguous. Germline V gene sequence: CDR1 SNHLY, CDR2 FYNNEI. V dropped 5 bases and J dropped 3 bases, with 8 bases sitting between them. This CDR3 is 12 amino acids long. CDR3 loop: CASSHYNYEQYF. The CDR3 DNA sequence: TGTGCCAGCAGTCACTACAACTACGAGCAGTACTTC.

This clonotype was recorded many times. This rearrangement joins TRBV12-3 or TRBV12-4 to TRBJ2-4; 9 positions match TRBD2. The CDR3 loop spans 18 amino acids. V was pared by 2 bases and J by 0 bases, with 8 bases of the junction left unmatched. CDR3 region: CASSLRLADFLAKNIQYF. The CDR3 nucleotides are TGTGCCAGCAGTTTACGACTAGCGGACTTTCTAGCCAAAAACATTCAGTACTTC.

This clonotype was picked up many times. The rearrangement links TRBV6-5 to TRBJ2-1, with 7 bases identical to TRBD2. The J segment lost 10 bases and the V segment lost 5 bases, leaving 5 bases of the junction unmatched. Germline V gene sequence: CDR1 MNHEY, CDR2 SVGAGI. The CDR3 covers 12 residues. The CDR3 DNA reads as TGTGCCAGCAGTACAGGCGGGAGAGAGCAGTTCTTC. Its translation: CASSTGGREQFF.

Many counts were recorded for this clonotype. The DNA for the CDR3 is TGCAGCTCCAAGCCCGGGGACTTTTCGCTTCGGAGCAATGAGCAGTTCTTC. Translation gives CSSKPGDFSLRSNEQFF. The V call is TRBV20-1, the J call TRBJ2-1; TRBD2 might be the D (6 bases). The germline gives CDR1 DFQATT, CDR2 SNEGSKA (reference sequence). The CDR3 loop spans 17 amino acids.

This clonotype was counted at least ten times. CDR3 coding DNA: TGCAGTGGGGGGGACAGAAATCAGCCCCAGCATTTT. Amino acids: CSGGDRNQPQHF. The chain carries TRBV20-1 and TRBJ1-5; TRBD1 matches at 7 bases. The length of the CDR3 is 12 residues. V lost 7 bases to trimming and J lost 4 bases; unmatched junction nucleotides: 4. Germline V lookup: CDR1 DFQATT, CDR2 SNEGSKA (reference sequence).